A single sample gave rise to the 11 T cell receptor beta chains below, sequenced in a study of T cell clonality in common variable immunodeficiency. This table comes from immunoSEQ multiplex PCR, and its TCRdb copy is limited to in-frame clones, with some not included. This table holds about 34,000 clones with no singletons; the top ten claim more than 2.5%. The specimen was peripheral blood mononuclear cells. The receptors shown here come from a person between 18 and 70 years old in good health.

This clone appeared many times. The read comes to an end 3 residues before the CDR3 does, leaving the germline J gene to fill in the end. The chain has TRBV7-9 and TRBJ1-1; the D is unclear. Germline V lookup: CDR1 SEHNR, CDR2 FQNEAQ (reference sequence). The CDR3 runs to 14 residues. V gave up 1 base and J gave up 2 bases, with 8 bases separating them. The CDR3 is CASSLVAGNTEAFF. The DNA read from the CDR3 is TGTGCCAGCAGCTTAGTGGCAGGCAACACTGAA.

There are many counts of this clone. Read sequence stops 3 residues before the CDR3 end, and the germline J gene provides the missing end. The V and J genes are TRBV18 and TRBJ2-3; 8 bases are shared with TRBD2. Unmatched junction bases numbered 6, after V lost 6 bases and J lost 1 base. CDR3 length equals 15 residues. Per germline, CDR1 KGHSH and CDR2 LQKENI. CDR3 residues: CASSPTSAGTDTQYF. The CDR3 DNA, read in part, is TGTGCCAGCTCTCCGACTAGCGCTGGCACAGATACG.

This clone was seen only a few times. A read error is possible here, since a much larger clone lies one base away. The read stops 3 residues short of the end of the CDR3; the missing end is completed from the germline J gene. The rearrangement joins TRBV2 to TRBJ2-2; perhaps TRBD1 as D (6 bases). Germline loops: CDR1 SNHLY, CDR2 FYNNEI. This CDR3 contains 15 residues. The sequenced CDR3 bases are TGTGCCAGCAGTGAACAGGGGTATAGCACCGGGAAG. As protein: CASSEQGYSTGK. The whole CDR3 protein is CASSEQGYSTGKLFF.

Details on this clone: The observed sequence ends 3 residues before the CDR3 terminus, with the missing tail filled in from the germline J gene. The chain links TRBV18 to TRBJ2-1; tentatively, D is TRBD1 (5 bases). This CDR3 contains 14 residues. The germline gives CDR1 KGHSH, CDR2 LQKENI. Trimming cost V 3 bases and J 3 bases, with 9 bases left between them. The CDR3 spells CASSPTGFYNEQFF. The covered CDR3 bases are TGTGCCAGCTCACCTACAGGTTTCTACAATGAG.

This clone came up many times. Read data end 3 residues before the CDR3 end; the end is taken from the germline J gene. V and J are TRBV5-4 and TRBJ1-5; TRBD1 is a possible D gene (5 bases). V was pared by 0 bases and J by 3 bases, with 7 bases between. This CDR3 region has 14 residues. Germline loops: CDR1 SGHNT, CDR2 YYREEE (reference sequence). The CDR3 spells CASSLAGHNQPQHF. The CDR3 bases that were read are TGTGCCAGCAGCTTGGCAGGGCACAATCAGCCC.

This clone was seen ten or more times. The CDR3 extends 3 residues past the end of the read, so its final part is completed from the germline J gene. This chain joins TRBV20-1 and TRBJ1-2, with D tentatively TRBD1 (5 bases). V lost 8 bases, J lost 7 bases, and 26 bases lay in between. From germline, CDR1 is DFQATT and CDR2 SNEGSKA (reference sequence). This CDR3 comprises 15 residues. The CDR3 sequence: CSPKRSGESHFGYTF. The sequenced part of the CDR3 DNA is TGCAGTCCCAAAAGGTCGGGGGAATCTCATTTTGGC.

This clone has ten or more counts. The CDR3 bases that were read are TGTGCCAGCAGTTCGGGACTAGGGCCCTACGAG. Translation: CASSSGLGPYE. The full CDR3 protein reads CASSSGLGPYEQYF. The chain carries TRBV27 and TRBJ2-7, with 8 bases lining up with TRBD2. The read finishes 3 residues shy of the CDR3 end, and the germline J gene is used to complete it. V trimming: 4 bases; J trimming: 2 bases; junction bases outside the gene matches: 4. The CDR3 runs to 14 residues. Per germline, CDR1 MNHEY and CDR2 SMNVEV (reference sequence).

This clone occurred many times. Sequencing ends 3 residues short of the CDR3 end; the germline J gene provides the rest. This chain joins TRBV7-2 and TRBJ2-1, with D maybe TRBD2 (5 bases). Per the germline V gene, CDR1 is SGHTA and CDR2 is FQGNSA. The ends were cut back, 6 bases at V and 2 bases at J, with 11 bases in the middle. CDR3 size: 14 residues. CDR3 protein: CASRGLRTYNEQFF. Partial CDR3 DNA: TGTGCCAGCAGAGGACTTAGGACCTACAATGAG.

This clone was recorded many times. The read stops 3 residues short of the end of the CDR3; the missing end is completed from the germline J gene. The chain has TRBV20-1 and TRBJ2-1, with 8 positions matching TRBD2. CDR1 DFQATT and CDR2 SNEGSKA come from the germline V gene (reference sequence). The junction had 10 bases not matched to a gene; V was cut back by 7 bases and J by 5 bases. This CDR3 contains 14 residues. The sequenced CDR3 bases are TGCAGTGTGGGCGGGAGGATCGTAGACAATGAG. Amino acid sequence: CSVGGRIVDNE. The full-length CDR3 reads as CSVGGRIVDNEQFF.

Many counts were recorded for this clone. The DNA ends 3 residues before the CDR3 does, and the rest of the CDR3 is filled in from the germline J gene. The chain links TRBV19 to TRBJ2-7, with D maybe TRBD2 (6 bases). There are 14 residues in the CDR3. The germline V gene has CDR1 LNHDA and CDR2 SQIVND (reference sequence). Trimming left V 4 bases short and J 3 bases short, with 13 bases between. The covered CDR3 bases are TGTGCCAGTAGTACCCCGGGGGAGATCTACGAG. The encoded protein is CASSTPGEIYE. The whole CDR3 reads CASSTPGEIYEQYF.

In its sample, this clone was seen a few times. The DNA ends 3 residues before the CDR3 does, and the rest of the CDR3 is filled in from the germline J gene. J is TRBJ2-7 and V is TRBV10-3; possibly TRBD1 for D (5 bases). This CDR3 contains 15 residues. With 2 bases removed from V and 4 bases from J, the gap between germline ends came to 15 bases. Germline V gene lookup returns CDR1 ENHRY and CDR2 SYGVKD. The CDR3 spells CAISEGQGREYEQYF. The CDR3 DNA, read in part, is TGTGCCATCAGTGAGGGGCAGGGTCGTGAGTACGAG.